The present T cell receptor beta chain was sequenced within a study of shared clonotypes between healthy human individuals (dated by TCRdb to 2020 to 2021). Regarding the research as a whole: The cohort included three men and a couple of women between 18 and 49 years of age. To increase sequencing depth and limit assay-specific biases, TCR repertoire library preparation and sequencing were carried out by different laboratories using diverse techniques. Each donor's leukapheresis produced roughly between roughly 0.9 and 9 billion PBMCs. For each donor, CD4 naive and CD4 memory were each given three plates, CD8 naive was given two plates, and CD8 memory was given one plate. To estimate repertoire size and how much clonotype sharing occurs between individuals, the study deeply sequenced the blood TCR repertoires of 5 or 6 healthy adults. Study-level results and caveats: Approximately 4.8% of naive CD4, around 3.6% of naive CD8, around 2.3% of memory CD4, and about 0.4% of memory CD8 clonotypes were shared across a few donors. Incomplete sequencing was indicated by rarefaction of sorted-subset datasets, despite the large sequencing depth. Sampling was restricted to blood, and TCR repertoires in tissue are likely to differ from TCR repertoires in blood. Based on pairwise subsampling, the degree of clonotype sharing among donors was expected to be affected by sequencing depth. Clonotypes shared by all four sorted-subset donors showed higher generation probabilities than non-shared clonotypes. The small number of donors limited the genetic and exposure-history diversity represented. Naive subsets generally had larger estimated clonotype richness than memory subsets did.

The germline V gene sets CDR1 to SGHVS and CDR2 to FQNEAQ. Spanning cysteine to phenylalanine, the CDR3 consists of 14 amino acids. Solely the CDR3 DNA is kept, with 42 bases framed from the first base. The junction shows trimming of 5 bases on V and 5 bases on J, and the gene matches do not reach 8 bases of it. Healthy HIV-negative adults with no recently reported acute infections or vaccinations were included as donors. Every donor was a Caucasian adult living in Nashville, Tennessee, USA. Magnetic negative selection was used to enrich CD4+ T cells, after which naive cells were positively selected on CD45RA and the negative fraction became the memory subset. After blood collection by leukapheresis, PBMCs were isolated using Ficoll-Histopaque density gradient centrifugation and then cryopreserved in the vapor phase of liquid nitrogen. Purity and quantity of every magnetically sorted T cell population were checked by analytical flow cytometry. Genomic DNA was isolated from each sorted fraction and quantified by UV absorbance on a Nanodrop 2000c.

About this clone: Its antigen is unknown. The input lacks base qualities; no much larger clone sits a single base away.

Using the deep immunoSEQ assay, multiplex PCR amplified TCR CDR3 regions from genomic DNA. Extracted genomic DNA from each cell subset was distributed evenly across all wells of several immunoSEQ 96-well plates, and each plate was treated as a replicate. For sorted subsets, around 0.2 ug genomic DNA, equal to tens of thousands of T cell genomes, was loaded into each replicate PCR. Purified libraries were quantified with a Qubit 3.0 fluorometer, sized on a Bioanalyzer 2100, and re-quantified with the KAPA Library Quantification kit. Each immunoSEQ 96-well plate was sequenced on its own single-read 150-cycle Illumina NextSeq 550 flow cell. As for the original processing: Because the immunoSEQ output held only junctional sequences and lacked quality scores, the filtering could not match the filtering applied to full-length reads. To assign V/J genes and CDR3, sequences were annotated against IMGT germline references using PyIR, a Python wrapper for IgBLAST v1.9. Reads were removed for weak V/J assignments (E-value above 1e-6), missing CDR3, stop codons, out-of-frame junctions, or ambiguous translated residues. A V3J clonotype was defined by an identical inferred V gene, J gene, and CDR3 amino acid sequence. Percentage overlap between repertoires was calculated by dividing the number of shared unique clonotypes by the size of the smaller repertoire. RTK rarefaction, the Chao1 estimator, and Recon v2.1 estimates of unobserved clonotypes were used to assess repertoire richness. Generation probabilities for all TCRbeta clonotypes obtained by the gDNA method from a handful of donors were computed using OLGA. TCRdb took this table from immuneACCESS and kept in-frame rearrangements with V and J called. Such tables lack part of the clones; where checked against another copy, unresolved V genes explain under half of the gap, and the rest is unexplained. The DNA gave D and trimming, while V, J and clone size come from that table. This sample lists some 2,400,000 clones; 90% to 96% were detected once. Around 0.13% of the sample is held by the ten biggest clonotypes.

The source of this sequence is a man aged 18-30 years in good health. This chain joins TRBV7-8 to TRBJ2-7, with 8 junctional bases fitting TRBD1. Sequencing was carried out using naive CD4+ T cells sorted from blood. In light of the paper, this sample's cell subset or site label describes: CD45RA+ positively selected. The CDR3 here reads CASSQTDRANEQYF. The nucleotide sequence reads as follows: TGTGCCAGCAGCCAAACGGACAGGGCTAACGAGCAGTACTTC.